Listed below are T cell receptor beta chains from one sample, sequenced in a study of blood T cell repertoires in COVID-19. The assay was immunoSEQ multiplex PCR, and TCRdb's table has in-frame clones only and misses some. There are about 61,000 clones in the sample; 85% to 90% occur only once, and under 4.5% lies in the top ten. Sample: peripheral blood. All receptors derive from a human donor in a cohort sampled during active COVID-19. Both conserved end residues are trimmed from each CDR3.

TRBV13	ASSPPGLASTDTQY
TRBV6-7	ASRTTSGRAGGQETQY
TRBV30	AWSTQALGRNTIY
TRBV4-3	ASSRGTGLAGGPADTQY
TRBV28	ASSLLTGGYT
TRBV19	ASSSPGGATEAF
TRBV14	ASSHRPTDRWAAWSNQPQH
TRBV5-4	ASRESSTYGYT
TRBV9	ASSTQGGHSTDTQY
TRBV11-2	ASSLDRGRGDYNEQF
TRBV11-2	ASSLSSVRVSPLH
TRBV29-1	SVSLLADAEQY
TRBV2	ASSRQGNTEAF
TRBV19	ASSQGANEQY
TRBV4-2	ASSQEGGSGANVLT
TRBV6-2/TRBV6-3	ASSYQDSSYEQY
TRBV13	ASSLTGRKVETQY
TRBV4-2	ASSQELAGGTDTQY
TRBV11-3	ASSPRQASSYEQY
TRBV7-9	ASSLARGQGTDTQY
TRBV6-5	ASSYSGGAEAF
TRBV2	ASKTGGQPNTEAF
TRBV2	ASRTVRHEQY
TRBV6-5	ASGSSGQETQY
TRBV6-5	ASSPDYFNYGYT
TRBV3-1/TRBV3-2	ASSQDRRGAF
TRBV10-2	ASRDRMNTEAF
TRBV5-1	ASSDTGRDTEAF
TRBV5-8	ASSLIWGVDGYT
TRBV29-1	SVGEGGTQY
TRBV4-3	ASSPIPGNTEAF
TRBV29-1	SVEEDGTAYGYT
TRBV7-2	ASMGEGTEAF
TRBV12-3/TRBV12-4	ASNQGAGTEAF
TRBV4-1	ASSQESVRGDYGYT
TRBV2	ASSDLLAARGTDTQY
TRBV4-1	ASSQALGQGNYGYT
TRBV7-8	ASSLLQGTDTQY
TRBV9	ASSVAGLQETQY
TRBV5-1	ASSPGTLNYEQY
TRBV11-2	ASSLWGRGIDTDTQY
TRBV4-2	ASSPRPPGQTTQETQY
TRBV6-5	ASSYQGGYT
TRBV30	AWSSSGGGNEQF
TRBV19	ASSISSSGQLY
TRBV2	ASRTRGRNEQF
TRBV27	ASSLYEGREQY
TRBV4-2	ASSQVGTSGPAYEQY
TRBV7-9	ASSPYEAGGKTEAF
TRBV5-5	ASSTPTGPRF
TRBV6-2/TRBV6-3	ASSYGGPYEQY
TRBV2	ASSRTGEVEQF
TRBV5-6	ASSVYMRAWSYNEQF
TRBV27	ASSLTGSGNTIY
TRBV3-1/TRBV3-2	ASSQTTGPSGDTYEQY
TRBV6-5	ASSYSWTEDYGYT
TRBV4-3	ASSQEASGQGPYGYT
TRBV19	ATSTSGGVYEQY
TRBV5-6	ASSRQGPGYGYT